This TCR beta chain emerged from a study of blood T cell repertoires in COVID-19. V lost 4 bases, J lost 0 bases, and 6 bases lay in between. CDR1 SQVTM and CDR2 ANQGSEA come from the germline V gene. CDR3 size: 12 residues. Sequencing used immunoSEQ multiplex PCR; TCRdb keeps in-frame clones, though not all of them. The sample includes 45,000 to 60,000 clones, approximately 85% of them seen just once. The TCR was taken from a human donor in a cohort sampled during active COVID-19. The rearrangement links TRBV29-1 to TRBJ1-1; no definite D call. Sequenced sample: peripheral blood. The CDR3 protein is CSVGALNTEAFF. DNA of the CDR3: TGCAGCGTTGGGGCTTTGAACACTGAAGCTTTCTTT.